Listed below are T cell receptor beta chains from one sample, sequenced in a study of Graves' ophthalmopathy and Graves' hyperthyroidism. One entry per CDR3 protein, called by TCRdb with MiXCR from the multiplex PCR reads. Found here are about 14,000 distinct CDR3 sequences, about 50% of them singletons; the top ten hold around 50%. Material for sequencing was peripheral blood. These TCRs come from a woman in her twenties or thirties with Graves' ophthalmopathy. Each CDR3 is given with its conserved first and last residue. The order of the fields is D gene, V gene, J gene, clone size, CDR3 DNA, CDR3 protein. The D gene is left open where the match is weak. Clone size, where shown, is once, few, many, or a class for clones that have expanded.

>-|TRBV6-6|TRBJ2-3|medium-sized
TGTGCCAGCAGCCCCAGCGGTAGCACAGATACGCAGTATTTT
CASSPSGSTDTQYF
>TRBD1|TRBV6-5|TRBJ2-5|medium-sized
TGTGCCAGCAGGACAGGGGTTATTGTGGAGACCCAGTACTTC
CASRTGVIVETQYF
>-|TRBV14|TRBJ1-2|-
TGTGCCAGCAGCCAAGAGGCGGGGAGCTACGTCTACACCTTC
CASSQEAGSYVYTF
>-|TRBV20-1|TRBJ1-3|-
TGCAGTGCTACTCAGGCCTCCTCTGGAAACACCATATATTTT
CSATQASSGNTIYF
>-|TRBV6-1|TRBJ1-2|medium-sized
TGTGCCAGCATGTACAGGGAGGTTGGCTACACCTTC
CASMYREVGYTF
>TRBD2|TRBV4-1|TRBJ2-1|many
TGCGCCAGCAGCCAAGATTCGCCGGGGAGGTGGCTAGCGGGAGGGGGTGAGCAGTTCTTC
CASSQDSPGRWLAGGGEQFF
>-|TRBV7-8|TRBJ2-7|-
TGTGCCAGCAGCTCCTACGGACTTACCTACGAGCAGTACTTC
CASSSYGLTYEQYF
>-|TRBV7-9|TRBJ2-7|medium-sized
TGTGCCAGCAGCCCACCAACACCGTCCTACGAGCAGTACTTC
CASSPPTPSYEQYF
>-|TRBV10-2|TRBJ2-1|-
TGCGCCAGCAGTCAACTGACAGTGTACAATGAGCAGTTCTTC
CASSQLTVYNEQFF
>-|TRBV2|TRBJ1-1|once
TGTGCCACCCGGGGGAGCCAGAACACTGAAGCTTTCTTT
CATRGSQNTEAFF